Listed below are T cell receptor beta chains from one sample, sequenced in a study of CD8 T cells in ankylosing spondylitis. Via MiXCR, TCRdb re-called the 5' RACE reads, giving one row per CDR3 protein. The sample contains under 300,000 distinct CDR3 sequences, roughly 10% of which appear only once. The sequenced sample consisted of blood, either unsorted or a sorted T cell fraction (not recorded which). The receptors were gathered from a male donor with ankylosing spondylitis or in good health (not recorded which). CDR3s include the opening cysteine and the closing phenylalanine or tryptophan. Fields, in order: V gene, D gene, J gene, clone size, CDR3 DNA, CDR3 protein. The D gene is left open where the match is weak. Only some rows state a clone size, as once, few, many or a class for expanded clones.

>TRBV7-9|TRBD1|TRBJ1-1|few
TGTGCCAGCAGCGCATCCACAGGGGGCACTGAAGCTTTCTTT
CASSASTGGTEAFF
>TRBV3-1|-|TRBJ1-5|-
TGTGCCAGCAGCCAAGCCGACGGCGCCAATCAGCCCCAGCATTTT
CASSQADGANQPQHF
>TRBV15|-|TRBJ2-3|many
TGTGCCACCAGCAGAGAACCCAACGCAGCAGATACGCAGTATTTT
CATSREPNAADTQYF
>TRBV20-1|TRBD2|TRBJ2-1|few
TGCAGTGCTAGAGATCAACTAGCGGGGGATGAGCAGTTCTTC
CSARDQLAGDEQFF
>TRBV11-1|-|TRBJ2-1|many
TGTGCCAGCAGTTCGCCGATGGGCTTGGGGATTGTGAATGAGCAGTTCTTC
CASSSPMGLGIVNEQFF
>TRBV28|-|TRBJ2-1|many
TGTGCCAGCAGTCCCATGATGGGCAAGAGCTCCTACAATGAGCAGTTCTTC
CASSPMMGKSSYNEQFF
>TRBV12-3/TRBV12-4|TRBD1|TRBJ1-2|-
TGTGCCAGCAGGAAACGCCCTTCGTGGGACAGGCAGGACTACACCTTC
CASRKRPSWDRQDYTF
>TRBV5-1|-|TRBJ1-1|many
TGCGCCAGCAGCTTGAATGCAGCTCCCCGGGGGGAAGCTTTCTTT
CASSLNAAPRGEAFF
>TRBV7-8|TRBD2|TRBJ2-7|few
TGTGCCAGCAGCATCGGGACTAGCGGATCCTACGAGCAGTACTTC
CASSIGTSGSYEQYF
>TRBV5-1|-|TRBJ2-7|many
TGCGCCAGCAGCTTGGTATTTGGGGGTTACGAGCAGTACTTC
CASSLVFGGYEQYF
>TRBV6-1|TRBD2|TRBJ2-5|few
TGTGCCAGCAGTGCGACTAGCGGGACCCAAGAGACCCAGTACTTC
CASSATSGTQETQYF
>TRBV15|-|TRBJ1-4|many
TGTGCCACCAGCACTTCAGCGGGGGGACCGGGTGAAAAACTGTTTTTT
CATSTSAGGPGEKLFF
>TRBV20-1|-|TRBJ1-1|many
TGCAGTGCCCAAAAGGAAGGTACTGAAGCTTTCTTT
CSAQKEGTEAFF
>TRBV5-1|-|TRBJ2-1|many
TGCGCCAGCAGCGGGGGAACGGGGGACTCGGGGAATGAGCAGTTCTTC
CASSGGTGDSGNEQFF
>TRBV20-1|TRBD1|TRBJ1-5|many
TGCAGTGCTTCCGGGACAGGGGGTTTGGCGAGCAATCAGCCCCAGCATTTT
CSASGTGGLASNQPQHF
>TRBV7-8|-|TRBJ2-3|-
TGTGCCAGCAGGCAGACTAGGGGTGATCGGTTAAGTAGCACAGATACGCAGTATTTT
CASRQTRGDRLSSTDTQYF
>TRBV5-5|-|TRBJ2-5|many
TGTGCCAGCAGCAGGGGTCAGACAGCGCAAGAGACCCAGTACTTC
CASSRGQTAQETQYF
>TRBV29-1|-|TRBJ1-4|many
TGCAGCGCCGTGGCAAGTTATGAAAAACTGTTTTTT
CSAVASYEKLFF
>TRBV27|TRBD1|TRBJ1-1|many
TGTGCCAGCAGTTTATCAGCAGGGGGTTTTGGAGCTTTCTTT
CASSLSAGGFGAFF
>TRBV7-9|-|TRBJ1-2|-
TGTGCCAGCAGCTCCGAACAGGGAACCAGTGCACAGGGCTACACCTTC
CASSSEQGTSAQGYTF
>TRBV5-1|-|TRBJ2-7|-
TGCGCCAGCAGCTTGGCGGGCAGGGACTCCTACGAGCAGTACTTC
CASSLAGRDSYEQYF
>TRBV6-2/TRBV6-3|TRBD1|TRBJ1-5|many
TGTGCCAGCAGTTACGTGTCAGGGGGGAATCAGCCCCAGCATTTT
CASSYVSGGNQPQHF
>TRBV30|-|TRBJ2-2|-
TGTGCCTGGAGTCTGTACACCAACACCGGGGAGCTGTTTTTT
CAWSLYTNTGELFF
>TRBV5-1|-|TRBJ1-1|many
TGCGCCAGCAGCTTCGGGACGGCGAACACTGAAGCTTTCTTT
CASSFGTANTEAFF
>TRBV20-1|TRBD1|TRBJ1-2|many
TGCAGTGCTGCCTTACCGGGACAGGGGAACTTAGACTACACCTTC
CSAALPGQGNLDYTF
>TRBV5-1|-|TRBJ2-4|many
TGCGCCAGCAGCGGGGGGCCGGAAAACATTCAGTACTTC
CASSGGPENIQYF
>TRBV5-1|TRBD1|TRBJ2-7|many
TGTGCCAGCAGCTTAGGACAGGGGAGCTCCTACGAGCAGTACTTC
CASSLGQGSSYEQYF
>TRBV4-2|-|TRBJ2-2|many
TGTGCCAGCAGCCAAGAGGTCAGGGACACCGGGGAGCTGTTTTTT
CASSQEVRDTGELFF
>TRBV29-1|TRBD2|TRBJ2-1|-
TGCAGCGTAGCGACTAGCGGGGCATACAATGAGCAGTTCTTC
CSVATSGAYNEQFF
>TRBV3-1|-|TRBJ2-1|-
TGTGCCAGCAGCCCAGTGGGCAGGTCCAATGAGCAGTTCTTC
CASSPVGRSNEQFF
>TRBV9|TRBD1|TRBJ2-2|-
TGTGCCAGCAGCCCTCGGACAGGGCGAAACACCGGGGAGCTGTTTTTT
CASSPRTGRNTGELFF
>TRBV5-1|-|TRBJ1-6|many
TGCGCCAGCAGCTTGGGTGGACAGACAAGAATTAATTCACCCCTCCACTTT
CASSLGGQTRINSPLHF
>TRBV5-1|TRBD1|TRBJ2-7|many
TGCGCCAGCAGCTTGCTACTCCCCGGACAGGGTTTGGACTTC
CASSLLLPGQGLDF
>TRBV20-1|TRBD2|TRBJ2-1|many
TGCAGTGCCGGTAGCGGGAGGGCCCACAATGAGCAGTTCTTC
CSAGSGRAHNEQFF
>TRBV5-1|TRBD2|TRBJ2-2|-
TGCGCCAGCAGCAGCGGGACCTCCCCGAACACCGGGGAGCTGTTTTTT
CASSSGTSPNTGELFF